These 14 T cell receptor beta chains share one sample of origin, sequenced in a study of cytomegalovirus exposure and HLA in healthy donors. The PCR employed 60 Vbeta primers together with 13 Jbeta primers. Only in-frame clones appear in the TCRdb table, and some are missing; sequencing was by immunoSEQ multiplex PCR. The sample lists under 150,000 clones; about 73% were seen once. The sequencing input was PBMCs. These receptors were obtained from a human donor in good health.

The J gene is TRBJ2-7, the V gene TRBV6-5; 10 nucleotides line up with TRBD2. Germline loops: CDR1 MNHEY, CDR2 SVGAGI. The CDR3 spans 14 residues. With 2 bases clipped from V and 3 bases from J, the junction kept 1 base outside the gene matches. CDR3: CASSYTSGDYEQYF. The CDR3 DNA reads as TGTGCCAGCAGTTACACTAGCGGGGACTACGAGCAGTACTTC.

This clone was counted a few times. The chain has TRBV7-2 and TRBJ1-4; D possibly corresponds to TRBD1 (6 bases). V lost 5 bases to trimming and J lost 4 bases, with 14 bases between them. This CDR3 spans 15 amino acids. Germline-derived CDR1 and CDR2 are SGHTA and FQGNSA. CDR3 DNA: TGTGCCAGCAGCCAAGCAGGGGCCTTTAATGAAAAACTGTTTTTT. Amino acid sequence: CASSQAGAFNEKLFF. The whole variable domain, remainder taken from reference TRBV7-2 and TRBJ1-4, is GAGVSQSPSNKVTEKGKDVELRCDPISGHTALYWYRQSLGQGLEFLIYFQGNSAPDKSGLPSDRFSAERTGGSVSTLTIQRTQQEDSAVYLCASSQAGAFNEKLFFGSGTQLSVL.

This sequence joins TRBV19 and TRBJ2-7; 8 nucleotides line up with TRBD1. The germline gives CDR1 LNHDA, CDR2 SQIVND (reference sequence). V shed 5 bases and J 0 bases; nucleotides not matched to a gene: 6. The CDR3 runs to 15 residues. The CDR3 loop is CASSPRTGSSYEQYF. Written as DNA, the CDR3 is TGTGCCAGTAGTCCGAGGACAGGGAGCTCCTACGAGCAGTACTTC.

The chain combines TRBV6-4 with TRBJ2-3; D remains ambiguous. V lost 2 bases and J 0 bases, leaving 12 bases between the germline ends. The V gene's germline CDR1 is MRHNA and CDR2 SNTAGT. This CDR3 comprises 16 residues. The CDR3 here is CASSDQATTSTDTQYF. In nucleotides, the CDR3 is TGTGCCAGCAGTGACCAGGCGACAACAAGCACAGATACGCAGTATTTT.

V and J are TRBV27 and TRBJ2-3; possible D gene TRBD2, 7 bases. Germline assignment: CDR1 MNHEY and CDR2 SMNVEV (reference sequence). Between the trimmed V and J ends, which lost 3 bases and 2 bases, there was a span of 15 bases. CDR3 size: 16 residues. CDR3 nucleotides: TGTGCCAGCAGTTTCGGGGGGCAAATGGACACAGATACGCAGTATTTT. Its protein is CASSFGGQMDTDTQYF.

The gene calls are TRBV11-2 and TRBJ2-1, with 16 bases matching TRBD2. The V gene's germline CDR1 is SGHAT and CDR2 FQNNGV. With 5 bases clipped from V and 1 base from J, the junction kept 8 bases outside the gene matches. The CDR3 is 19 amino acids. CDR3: CASSPGTSGGAWSYNEQFF. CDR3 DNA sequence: TGTGCCAGCAGCCCCGGGACTAGCGGGGGGGCCTGGTCCTACAATGAGCAGTTCTTC. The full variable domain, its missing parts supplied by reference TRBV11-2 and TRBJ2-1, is EAGVAQSPRYKIIEKRQSVAFWCNPISGHATLYWYQQILGQGPKLLIQFQNNGVVDDSQLPKDRFSAERLKGVDSTLKIQPAKLEDSAVYLCASSPGTSGGAWSYNEQFFGPGTRLTVL.

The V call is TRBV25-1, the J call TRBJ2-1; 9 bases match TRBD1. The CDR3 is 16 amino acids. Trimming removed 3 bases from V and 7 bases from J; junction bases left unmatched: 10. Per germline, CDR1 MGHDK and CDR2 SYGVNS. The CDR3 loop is CASSEIRDRVGNEQFF. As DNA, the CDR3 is TGTGCCAGCAGTGAGATAAGGGACAGGGTAGGTAATGAGCAGTTCTTC.

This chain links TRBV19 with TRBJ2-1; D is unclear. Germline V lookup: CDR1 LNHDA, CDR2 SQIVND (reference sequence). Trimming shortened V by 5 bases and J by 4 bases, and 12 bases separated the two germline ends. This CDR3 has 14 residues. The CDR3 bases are TGTGCCAGTAGTGCCCAGGCCCCATACAATGAGCAGTTCTTC. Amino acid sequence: CASSAQAPYNEQFF.

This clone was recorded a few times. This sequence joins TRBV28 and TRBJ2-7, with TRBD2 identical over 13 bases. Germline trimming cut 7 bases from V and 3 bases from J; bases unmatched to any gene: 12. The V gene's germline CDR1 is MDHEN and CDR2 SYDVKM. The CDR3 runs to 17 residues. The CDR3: CASTTFTSGRVRYEQYF. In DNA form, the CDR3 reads TGTGCCAGCACCACCTTTACTAGCGGGAGGGTACGCTACGAGCAGTACTTC.

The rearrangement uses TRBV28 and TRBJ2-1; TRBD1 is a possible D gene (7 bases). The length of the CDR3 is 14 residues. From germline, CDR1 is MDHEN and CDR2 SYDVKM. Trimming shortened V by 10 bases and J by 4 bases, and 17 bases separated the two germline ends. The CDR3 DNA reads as TGTGCCACAGGGGGGACCACCCCTTACAATGAGCAGTTCTTC. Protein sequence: CATGGTTPYNEQFF.

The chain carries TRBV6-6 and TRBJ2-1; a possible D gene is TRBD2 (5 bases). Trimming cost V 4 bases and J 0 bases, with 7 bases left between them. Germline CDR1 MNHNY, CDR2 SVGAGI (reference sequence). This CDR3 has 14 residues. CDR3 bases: TGTGCCAGCAGTTTACGGGGCTCCTACAATGAGCAGTTCTTC. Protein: CASSLRGSYNEQFF.

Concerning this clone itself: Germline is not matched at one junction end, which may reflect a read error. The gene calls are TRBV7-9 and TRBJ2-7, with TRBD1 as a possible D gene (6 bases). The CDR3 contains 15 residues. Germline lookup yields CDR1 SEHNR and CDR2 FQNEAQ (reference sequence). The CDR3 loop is CSSSHNLDKGDEQYF. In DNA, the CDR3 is TGTTCCAGCAGCCATAACCTTGACAAGGGGGACGAGCAGTACTTC.

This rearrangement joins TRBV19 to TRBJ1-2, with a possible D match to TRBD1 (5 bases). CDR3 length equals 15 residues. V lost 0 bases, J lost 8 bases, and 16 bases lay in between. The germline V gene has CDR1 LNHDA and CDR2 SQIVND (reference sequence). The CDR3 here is CASSIDIAGRFGYTF. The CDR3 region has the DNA TGTGCCAGTAGTATAGATATCGCAGGGAGGTTCGGCTACACCTTC.

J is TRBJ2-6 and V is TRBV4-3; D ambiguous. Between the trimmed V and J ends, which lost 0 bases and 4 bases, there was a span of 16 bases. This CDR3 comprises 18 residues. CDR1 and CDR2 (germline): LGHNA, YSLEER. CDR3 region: CASSQDSPGFAGANVLTF. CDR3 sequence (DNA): TGCGCCAGCAGCCAAGACTCCCCCGGGTTCGCGGGGGCCAACGTCCTGACTTTC.